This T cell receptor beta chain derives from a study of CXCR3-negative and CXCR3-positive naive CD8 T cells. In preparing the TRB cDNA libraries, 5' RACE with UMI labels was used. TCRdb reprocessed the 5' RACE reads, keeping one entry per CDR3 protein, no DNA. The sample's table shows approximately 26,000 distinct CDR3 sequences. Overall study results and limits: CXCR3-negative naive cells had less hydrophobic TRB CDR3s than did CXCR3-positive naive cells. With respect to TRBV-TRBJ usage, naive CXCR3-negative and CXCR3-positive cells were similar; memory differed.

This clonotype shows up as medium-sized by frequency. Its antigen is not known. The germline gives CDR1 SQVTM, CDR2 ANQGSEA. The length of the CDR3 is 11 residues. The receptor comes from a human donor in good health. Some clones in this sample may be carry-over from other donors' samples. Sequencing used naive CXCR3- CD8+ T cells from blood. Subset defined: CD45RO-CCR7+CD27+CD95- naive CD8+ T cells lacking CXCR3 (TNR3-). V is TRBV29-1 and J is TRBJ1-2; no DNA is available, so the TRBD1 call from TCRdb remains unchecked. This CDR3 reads CSVREQSGYTF.